These T cell receptor beta chains were read from a single sample in a study of beta chain features in type 1 diabetes. Using immunoSEQ multiplex PCR, the repertoire was profiled, and TCRdb retains in-frame clones only, with some absent. The repertoire consists of roughly 230,000 clones, with over 8.5% occurring once and the leading ten covering about 0.037%. The sequenced sample was naive CD4+ T cells from blood. The receptors originated from a young woman in good health. CDR3s include the opening cysteine and the closing phenylalanine or tryptophan. D genes are given only for firm matches. The listing skips clone size in some rows; elsewhere it reads once, few, many or a size class.

CASSITATNEKLFF | TGTGCCAGTAGTATAACAGCAACTAATGAAAAACTGTTTTTT | . | . | TRBJ1-4 | TRBV19
CATTGPSGANVLTF | TGTGCCACTACCGGTCCCTCTGGGGCCAACGTCCTGACTTTC | few | . | TRBJ2-6 | TRBV2
CASSLEGATDTQYF | TGCGCCAGCAGCCTGGAAGGGGCCACAGATACGCAGTATTTT | few | . | TRBJ2-3 | TRBV5-1
CASSSTGRKETQYF | TGCGCCAGCAGCTCGACAGGGCGAAAAGAGACCCAGTACTTC | . | TRBD1 | TRBJ2-5 | TRBV5-1
CASSGRTSGRARGNEQFF | TGTGCCAGCAGCGGCAGGACTAGCGGGAGGGCTAGGGGCAATGAGCAGTTCTTC | few | TRBD2 | TRBJ2-1 | TRBV7-9
CASSVKAGADGYTF | TGCGCCAGCAGCGTGAAAGCGGGCGCAGATGGCTACACCTTC | few | . | TRBJ1-2 | TRBV5-1
CASSPMGGSGETQYF | TGTGCCAGCAGCCCCATGGGCGGGAGTGGGGAGACCCAGTACTTC | few | TRBD2 | TRBJ2-5 | TRBV7-9
CASSYSRLTANYEQYF | TGTGCCAGCAGTTACTCGAGATTGACAGCTAACTACGAGCAGTACTTC | . | . | TRBJ2-7 | TRBV6-5
CASTPRTSGPNEQFF | TGTGCCAGCACCCCGAGGACTAGCGGACCCAATGAGCAGTTCTTC | . | TRBD2 | TRBJ2-1 | TRBV28
CAWINRQGGYTF | TGTGCCTGGATAAATAGGCAGGGTGGCTACACCTTC | few | . | TRBJ1-2 | TRBV30
CASSVDGRGTDTQYF | TGTGCCAGCAGCGTAGATGGCAGGGGTACAGATACGCAGTATTTT | few | . | TRBJ2-3 | TRBV9
CAVGVDENEQYF | TGTGCCGTAGGGGTGGACGAAAACGAGCAGTACTTC | few | . | TRBJ2-7 | TRBV10-3
CASSLSGGITGNYGYTF | TGTGCCAGCAGCTTATCCGGAGGTATAACAGGGAACTATGGCTACACCTTC | few | . | TRBJ1-2 | TRBV7-3
CAWGSSGRGEQYF | TGTGCCTGGGGCTCTAGCGGGAGGGGCGAGCAGTACTTC | . | TRBD2 | TRBJ2-7 | TRBV30
CASSQRTPRGELFF | TGCGCCAGCAGCCAAAGGACTCCACGCGGGGAGCTGTTTTTT | . | . | TRBJ2-2 | TRBV5-1
CASSLAGQGLVNEQFF | TGTGCCAGCAGCTTGGCGGGACAGGGCCTGGTCAATGAGCAGTTCTTC | . | TRBD1 | TRBJ2-1 | TRBV5-6
CASSTQHGTGGYEQYF | TGTGCCAGCAGCACTCAACACGGGACAGGGGGCTACGAGCAGTACTTC | . | TRBD1 | TRBJ2-7 | TRBV14
CASSSRTGADTQYF | TGTGCCAGCAGCTCCCGGACAGGGGCGGATACGCAGTATTTT | . | TRBD1 | TRBJ2-3 | TRBV5-4
CAWRDRGRPDQPQHF | TGTGCCTGGAGGGACAGGGGGCGCCCGGATCAGCCCCAGCATTTT | . | TRBD1 | TRBJ1-5 | TRBV30
CASSGAGGYGYTF | TGTGCCAGCAGCGGGGCAGGGGGCTATGGCTACACCTTC | few | TRBD1 | TRBJ1-2 | TRBV7-3
CAWRAGGSTEAFF | TGTGCCTGGAGGGCAGGGGGTAGTACTGAAGCTTTCTTT | few | TRBD1 | TRBJ1-1 | TRBV30
CASSPSNTGELFF | TGCGCCAGCAGCCCCTCGAACACCGGGGAGCTGTTTTTT | few | . | TRBJ2-2 | TRBV5-1
CASSVVSYTDTQYF | TGCGCCAGCAGCGTAGTTTCGTACACAGATACGCAGTATTTT | few | . | TRBJ2-3 | TRBV5-1
CASGQGSGYTF | TGTGCCAGCGGACAGGGGTCTGGCTACACCTTC | few | TRBD1 | TRBJ1-2 | TRBV2
CASSSDRGGNQPQHF | TGTGCCAGCAGCTCGGACAGGGGTGGTAATCAGCCCCAGCATTTT | few | TRBD1 | TRBJ1-5 | TRBV5-6
CASSPTQGENEQFF | TGTGCCAGCTCACCCACCCAGGGGGAAAATGAGCAGTTCTTC | . | TRBD1 | TRBJ2-1 | TRBV18
CASSPRQTSIGEKLFF | TGCGCCAGCAGCCCCCGCCAGACAAGCATCGGCGAAAAACTGTTTTTT | . | . | TRBJ1-4 | TRBV4-1
CSVEGRGNTEAFF | TGCAGCGTTGAAGGACGAGGGAACACTGAAGCTTTCTTT | many | . | TRBJ1-1 | TRBV29-1
CASSLLAVQETQYF | TGTGCCAGCAGCTTACTAGCGGTCCAAGAGACCCAGTACTTC | few | TRBD2 | TRBJ2-5 | TRBV11-2
CASSAGTGGAGANVLTF | TGCGCCAGCAGCGCCGGGACAGGGGGCGCTGGGGCCAACGTCCTGACTTTC | . | TRBD1 | TRBJ2-6 | TRBV5-1
CASSQRTGGPMNTEAFF | TGTGCCAGCAGCCAACGTACAGGGGGCCCTATGAACACTGAAGCTTTCTTT | . | TRBD1 | TRBJ1-1 | TRBV14
CASSAGDLRQGIEQYF | TGTGCCAGCAGCGCCGGGGACTTAAGACAGGGAATCGAGCAGTACTTC | . | . | TRBJ2-7 | TRBV9
CASSQELARETQYF | TGTGCCAGCAGCCAAGAACTAGCGAGAGAGACCCAGTACTTC | few | TRBD2 | TRBJ2-5 | TRBV14
CASSQDRQVFANTGELFF | TGCGCCAGCAGCCAAGACCGACAGGTTTTCGCGAACACCGGGGAGCTGTTTTTT | . | . | TRBJ2-2 | TRBV4-1
CASSQIGVLTGGLYEQYF | TGCGCCAGCAGCCAGATCGGGGTTTTGACAGGGGGTCTGTACGAGCAGTACTTC | few | TRBD1 | TRBJ2-7 | TRBV4-1
CASSPVAGSYNEQFF | TGTGCCAGCTCACCGGTAGCGGGATCTTACAATGAGCAGTTCTTC | few | TRBD2 | TRBJ2-1 | TRBV18
CASSSGTGTSTGELFF | TGCGCCAGCAGCTCCGGGACAGGGACCTCTACCGGGGAGCTGTTTTTT | . | TRBD1 | TRBJ2-2 | TRBV5-1
CASGTSQETQYF | TGTGCTAGCGGGACTAGCCAAGAGACCCAGTACTTC | few | TRBD2 | TRBJ2-5 | TRBV6-6
CASTPGLGGRGEQFF | TGTGCCAGCACCCCGGGACTAGGAGGACGAGGTGAGCAGTTCTTC | . | TRBD2 | TRBJ2-1 | TRBV7-9
CASSVVQGNTGELFF | TGTGCCAGCAGCGTAGTACAGGGTAACACCGGGGAGCTGTTTTTT | . | . | TRBJ2-2 | TRBV9
CASSQDAGGSSYGYTF | TGCGCCAGCAGCCAAGACGCCGGCGGATCGAGCTATGGCTACACCTTC | few | . | TRBJ1-2 | TRBV4-1
CASSPRLVYNEQFF | TGTGCCAGCAGCCCCCGACTGGTATACAATGAGCAGTTCTTC | many | . | TRBJ2-1 | TRBV7-2
CASSSGGTDTQYF | TGTGCCAGCTCTAGCGGGGGCACAGATACGCAGTATTTT | many | TRBD2 | TRBJ2-3 | TRBV2
CASSEQGYEQYF | TGTGCCAGCAGTGAACAGGGGTACGAGCAGTACTTC | . | . | TRBJ2-7 | TRBV6-1
CASSVQGVPYEQYF | TGTGCCAGCAGCGTACAGGGGGTCCCCTACGAGCAGTACTTC | few | TRBD1 | TRBJ2-7 | TRBV11-2